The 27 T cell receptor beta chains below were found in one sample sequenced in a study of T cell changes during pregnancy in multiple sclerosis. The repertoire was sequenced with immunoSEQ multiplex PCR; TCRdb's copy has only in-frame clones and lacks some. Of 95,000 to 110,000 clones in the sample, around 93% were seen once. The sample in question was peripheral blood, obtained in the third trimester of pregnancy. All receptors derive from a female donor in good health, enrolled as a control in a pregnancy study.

The CDR3 spells CASSSPLDEKLFF. The CDR3 DNA sequence: TGTGCCAGCAGTTCTCCTCTTGATGAAAAACTGTTTTTT. V usage is TRBV27 and J usage is TRBJ1-4, with unresolved D. The CDR3 is 13 amino acids. CDR1 and CDR2 (germline): MNHEY, SMNVEV (reference sequence). V lost 4 bases, J lost 6 bases, and 9 bases lay in between.

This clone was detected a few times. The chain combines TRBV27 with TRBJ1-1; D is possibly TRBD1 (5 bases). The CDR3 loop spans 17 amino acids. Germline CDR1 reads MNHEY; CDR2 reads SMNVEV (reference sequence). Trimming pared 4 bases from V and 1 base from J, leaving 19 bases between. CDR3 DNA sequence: TGTGCCAGCAGTTCGAGAAGCAGGGTCGCCCAGAACACTGAAGCTTTCTTT. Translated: CASSSRSRVAQNTEAFF.

The CDR3 nucleotides are TGTGCCAGCAGTGTGCGACAGAACACTGAAGCTTTCTTT. As protein: CASSVRQNTEAFF. The rearrangement links TRBV2 to TRBJ1-1; no definite D call. This CDR3 spans 13 amino acids. Trimming took off 4 bases at V and 1 base at J, with 7 bases between the two ends. Germline V gene data show CDR1 as SNHLY and CDR2 as FYNNEI.

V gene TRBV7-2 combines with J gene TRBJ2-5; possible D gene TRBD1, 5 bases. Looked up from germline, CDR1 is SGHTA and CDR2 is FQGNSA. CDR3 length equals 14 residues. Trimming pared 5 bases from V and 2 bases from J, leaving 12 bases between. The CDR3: CASSPPGLQETQYF. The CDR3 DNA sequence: TGTGCCAGCAGCCCCCCAGGGCTACAAGAGACCCAGTACTTC.

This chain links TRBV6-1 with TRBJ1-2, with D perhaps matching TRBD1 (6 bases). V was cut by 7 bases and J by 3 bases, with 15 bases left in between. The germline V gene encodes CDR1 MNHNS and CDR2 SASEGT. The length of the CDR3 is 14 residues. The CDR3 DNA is TGTGCCAGCATACGGGGGGCGACATACTATGGCTACACCTTC. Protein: CASIRGATYYGYTF.

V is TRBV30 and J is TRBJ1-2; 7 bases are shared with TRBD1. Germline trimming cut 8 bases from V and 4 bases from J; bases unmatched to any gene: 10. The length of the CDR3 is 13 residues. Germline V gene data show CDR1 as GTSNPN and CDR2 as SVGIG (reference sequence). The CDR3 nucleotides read TGTGCCGGCTACAGGGGAGACGCCTATGGCTACACCTTC. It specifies CAGYRGDAYGYTF.

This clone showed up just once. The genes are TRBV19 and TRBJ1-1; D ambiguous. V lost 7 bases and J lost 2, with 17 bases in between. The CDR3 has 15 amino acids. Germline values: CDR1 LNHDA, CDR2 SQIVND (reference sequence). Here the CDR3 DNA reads TGTGCCAGTACCCCCGAGCAGGTTACAAACACTGAAGCTTTCTTT. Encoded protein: CASTPEQVTNTEAFF.

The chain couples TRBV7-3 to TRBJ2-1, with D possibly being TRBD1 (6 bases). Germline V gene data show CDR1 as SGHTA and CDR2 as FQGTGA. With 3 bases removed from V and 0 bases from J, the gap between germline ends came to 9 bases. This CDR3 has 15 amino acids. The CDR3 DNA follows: TGTGCCAGCAGCTTCCAGGGGAGCTCCTACAATGAGCAGTTCTTC. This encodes CASSFQGSSYNEQFF.

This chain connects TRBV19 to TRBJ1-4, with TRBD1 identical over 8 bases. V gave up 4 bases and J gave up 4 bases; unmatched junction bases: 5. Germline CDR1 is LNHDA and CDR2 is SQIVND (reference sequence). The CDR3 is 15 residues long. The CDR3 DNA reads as TGTGCCAGTAGTAAAGACGGGACAGGTAATGAAAAACTGTTTTTT. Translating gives CASSKDGTGNEKLFF.

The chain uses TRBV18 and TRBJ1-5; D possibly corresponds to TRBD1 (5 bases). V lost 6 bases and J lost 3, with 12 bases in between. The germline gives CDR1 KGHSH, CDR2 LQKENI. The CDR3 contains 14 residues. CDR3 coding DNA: TGTGCCAGCTCGGGTGGGGGGACCAATCAGCCCCAGCATTTT. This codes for CASSGGGTNQPQHF.

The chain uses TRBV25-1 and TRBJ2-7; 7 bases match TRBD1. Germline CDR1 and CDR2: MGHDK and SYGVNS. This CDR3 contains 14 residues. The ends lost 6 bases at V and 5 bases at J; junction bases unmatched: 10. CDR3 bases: TGTGCCAGCAGACTACAGGGGACAAACCACGAGCAGTACTTC. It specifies CASRLQGTNHEQYF.

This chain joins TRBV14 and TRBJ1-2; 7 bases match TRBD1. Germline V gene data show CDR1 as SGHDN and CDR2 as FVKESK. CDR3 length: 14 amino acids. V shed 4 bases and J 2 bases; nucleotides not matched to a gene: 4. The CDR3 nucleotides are TGTGCCAGCAGCCCCTCGACAGGGAACTATGGCTACACCTTC. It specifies CASSPSTGNYGYTF.

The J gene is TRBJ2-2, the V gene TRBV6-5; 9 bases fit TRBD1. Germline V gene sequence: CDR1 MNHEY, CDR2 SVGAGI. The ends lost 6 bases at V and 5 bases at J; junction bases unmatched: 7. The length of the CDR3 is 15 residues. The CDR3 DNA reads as TGTGCCAGCAGATCTGGACAGGGGATTACCGGGGAGCTGTTTTTT. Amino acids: CASRSGQGITGELFF.

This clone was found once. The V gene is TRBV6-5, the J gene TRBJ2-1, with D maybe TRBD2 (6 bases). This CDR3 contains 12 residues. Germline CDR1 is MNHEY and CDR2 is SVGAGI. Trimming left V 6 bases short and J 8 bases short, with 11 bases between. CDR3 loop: CASSRTGDEQFF. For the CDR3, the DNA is TGTGCCAGCAGCCGCACGGGGGATGAGCAGTTCTTC.

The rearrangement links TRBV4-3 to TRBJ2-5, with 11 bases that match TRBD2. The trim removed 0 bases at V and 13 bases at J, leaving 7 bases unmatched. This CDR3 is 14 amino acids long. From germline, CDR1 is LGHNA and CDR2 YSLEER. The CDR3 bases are TGCGCCAGCAGCCAAGAACTAGCGGGGGAGGTTGTGTACTTC. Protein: CASSQELAGEVVYF.

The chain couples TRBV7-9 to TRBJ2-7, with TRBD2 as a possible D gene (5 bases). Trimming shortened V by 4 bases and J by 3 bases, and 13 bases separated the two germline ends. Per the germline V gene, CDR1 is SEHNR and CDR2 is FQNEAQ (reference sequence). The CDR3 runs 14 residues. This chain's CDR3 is CASSSVDRDYEQYF. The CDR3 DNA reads TGTGCCAGCAGCTCCGTTGACCGGGACTACGAGCAGTACTTC.

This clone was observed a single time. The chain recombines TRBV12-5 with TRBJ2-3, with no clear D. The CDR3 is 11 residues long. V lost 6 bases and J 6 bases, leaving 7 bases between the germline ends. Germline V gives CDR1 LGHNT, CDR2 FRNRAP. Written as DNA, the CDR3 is TGTGCTAGTGGCCACGAGGATACGCAGTATTTT. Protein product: CASGHEDTQYF. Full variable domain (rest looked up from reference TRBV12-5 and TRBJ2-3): DARVTQTPRHKVTEMGQEVTMRCQPILGHNTVFWYRQTMMQGLELLAYFRNRAPLDDSGMPKDRFSAEMPDATLATLKIQPSEPRDSAVYFCASGHEDTQYFGPGTRLTVL.

DNA for the CDR3: TGCAGCGCCAACAAAGGTAGCAGGGTGGATGGCTACACCTTC. As protein: CSANKGSRVDGYTF. This chain connects TRBV29-1 to TRBJ1-2; perhaps TRBD1 as D (5 bases). V gave up 7 bases and J gave up 6 bases, with 21 bases separating them. This CDR3 has 14 residues. Germline V lookup: CDR1 SQVTM, CDR2 ANQGSEA. Complete variable domain (other parts from reference TRBV29-1 and TRBJ1-2): SAVISQKPSRDICQRGTSLTIQCQVDSQVTMMFWYRQQPGQSLTLIATANQGSEATYESGFVIDKFPISRPNLTFSTLTVSNMSPEDSSIYLCSANKGSRVDGYTFGSGTRLTVV.

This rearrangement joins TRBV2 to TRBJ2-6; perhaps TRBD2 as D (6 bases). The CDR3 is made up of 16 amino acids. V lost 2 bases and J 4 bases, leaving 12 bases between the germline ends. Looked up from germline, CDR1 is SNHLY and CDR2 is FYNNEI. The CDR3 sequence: CASSEFGGSGANVLTF. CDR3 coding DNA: TGTGCCAGCAGTGAATTTGGGGGGTCAGGGGCCAACGTCCTGACTTTC. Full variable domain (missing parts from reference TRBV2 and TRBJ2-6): EPEVTQTPSHQVTQMGQEVILRCVPISNHLYFYWYRQILGQKVEFLVSFYNNEISEKSEIFDDQFSVERPDGSNFTLKIRSTKLEDSAMYFCASSEFGGSGANVLTFGAGSRLTVL.

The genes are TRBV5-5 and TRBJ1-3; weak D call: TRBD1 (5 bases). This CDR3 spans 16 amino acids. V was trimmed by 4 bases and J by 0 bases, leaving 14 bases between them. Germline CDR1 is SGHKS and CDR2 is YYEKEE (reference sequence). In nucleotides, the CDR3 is TGTGCCAGCAGCCCGCGGACGGACATCTCTGGAAACACCATATATTTT. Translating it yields CASSPRTDISGNTIYF.

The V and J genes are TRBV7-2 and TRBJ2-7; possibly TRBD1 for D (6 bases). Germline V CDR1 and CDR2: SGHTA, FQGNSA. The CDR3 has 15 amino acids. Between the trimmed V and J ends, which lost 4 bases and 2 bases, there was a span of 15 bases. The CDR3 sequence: CASSSDDRIPYEQYF. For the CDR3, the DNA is TGTGCCAGCAGCTCCGATGACAGGATCCCCTACGAGCAGTACTTC.

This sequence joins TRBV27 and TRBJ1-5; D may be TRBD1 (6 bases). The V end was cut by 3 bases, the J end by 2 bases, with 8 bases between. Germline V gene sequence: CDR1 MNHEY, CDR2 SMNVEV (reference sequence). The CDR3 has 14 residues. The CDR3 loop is CASSLYRGNQPQHF. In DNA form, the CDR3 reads TGTGCCAGCAGTTTGTACAGGGGCAATCAGCCCCAGCATTTT.

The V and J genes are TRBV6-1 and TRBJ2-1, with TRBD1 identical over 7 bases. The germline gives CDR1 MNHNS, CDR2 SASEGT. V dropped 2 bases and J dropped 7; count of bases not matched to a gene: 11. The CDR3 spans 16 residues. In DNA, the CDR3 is TGTGCCAGCAGTGAATATCCGACAGGGACGAGGAATGAGCAGTTCTTC. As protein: CASSEYPTGTRNEQFF.

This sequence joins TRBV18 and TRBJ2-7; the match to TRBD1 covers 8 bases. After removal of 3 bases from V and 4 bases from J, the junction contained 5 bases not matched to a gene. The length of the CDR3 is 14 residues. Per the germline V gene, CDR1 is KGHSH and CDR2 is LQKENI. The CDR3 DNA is TGTGCCAGCTCACCTGGGACAGGACAATACGAGCAGTACTTC. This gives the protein CASSPGTGQYEQYF.

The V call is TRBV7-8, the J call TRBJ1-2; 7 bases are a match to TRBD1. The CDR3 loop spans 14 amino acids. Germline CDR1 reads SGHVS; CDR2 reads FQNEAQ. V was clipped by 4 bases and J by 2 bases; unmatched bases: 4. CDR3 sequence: CASSWDSRNYGYTF. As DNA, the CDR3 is TGTGCCAGCAGCTGGGACAGTCGGAACTATGGCTACACCTTC.

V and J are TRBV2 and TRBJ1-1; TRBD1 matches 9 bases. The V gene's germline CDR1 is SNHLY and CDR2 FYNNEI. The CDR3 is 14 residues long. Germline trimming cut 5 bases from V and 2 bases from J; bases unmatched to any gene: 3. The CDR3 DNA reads TGTGCCAGCAGTCCGACAGGGGGTAACACTGAAGCTTTCTTT. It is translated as CASSPTGGNTEAFF.

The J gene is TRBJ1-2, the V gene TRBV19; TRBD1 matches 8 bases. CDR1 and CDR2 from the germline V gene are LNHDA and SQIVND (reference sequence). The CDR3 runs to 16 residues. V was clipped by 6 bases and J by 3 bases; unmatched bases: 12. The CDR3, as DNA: TGTGCCAGTAGACGTGGTATAGGACAGGGATACTATGGCTACACCTTC. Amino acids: CASRRGIGQGYYGYTF.